There are a few counts of the clone carrying this T cell receptor (beta chain). Antigen specificity is unknown. The CDR3 is 14 residues long. The germline V and J ends were trimmed by 0 bases and 7 bases, with 11 bases remaining between them. CDR1 and CDR2 (germline): SGDLS, YYNGEE. RNA transcripts provided the source from which TCR beta CDR3 regions were amplified. First-round RT-PCR targeting the TCR CDR3 was performed with the HTBI primer set. TCRdb ran MiXCR on the multiplex PCR reads and lists one entry per CDR3 protein. The sample includes around 600,000 distinct CDR3 sequences, 12% to 15% of them seen just once. With duration under 3 months, ophthalmopathy was active: Clinical Activity Score at least 3, NOSPECS at least 4. The study based diagnoses on clinical symptoms, serum thyroxine and TRAb, thyroid ultrasound and orbital computed tomography. The record originates from a study of T cells in Graves' hyperthyroidism and ophthalmopathy. Study-wide results and caveats: In validation, the model predicted ophthalmopathy. These predictions came a median 6.5 months before onset. In simple terms, a model built on 13 V-J features told ophthalmopathy apart from stable hyperthyroidism.

Sequencing was carried out using blood. V gene TRBV9 combines with J gene TRBJ2-1; D may match TRBD1 or TRBD2 (5 bases each). The sequence came from a woman between 18 and 29 years old with Graves' ophthalmopathy. The CDR3, as DNA: TGTGCCAGCAGCGTAGTTGGGACGATGAATGAGCAGTTCTTC. Translating gives CASSVVGTMNEQFF.